The entry below describes one T cell receptor (beta chain). V was pared by 0 bases and J by 3 bases, with 5 bases of the junction left unmatched. The V gene's germline CDR1 is MNHEY and CDR2 SVGAGI. The CDR3 extends over 16 amino acids. The record originates from a study of T-cell memory formation after mild COVID-19. TCRdb reprocessed the 5' RACE reads with MiXCR, giving one entry per CDR3 protein. Of about 560,000 distinct CDR3 sequences listed, about 20% are singletons. The source is an adult woman who had mild COVID-19 (a few samples of this study predate the infection). Cell type and time point are not known. Specimen: PBMCs or a T cell subset sorted from them (not recorded which). This chain links TRBV6-5 with TRBJ1-3, with 7 bases identical to TRBD1. The CDR3 spells CASSYSRGGFGNTIYF. As DNA, the CDR3 is TGTGCCAGCAGTTACTCGAGAGGGGGCTTTGGAAACACCATATATTTT.